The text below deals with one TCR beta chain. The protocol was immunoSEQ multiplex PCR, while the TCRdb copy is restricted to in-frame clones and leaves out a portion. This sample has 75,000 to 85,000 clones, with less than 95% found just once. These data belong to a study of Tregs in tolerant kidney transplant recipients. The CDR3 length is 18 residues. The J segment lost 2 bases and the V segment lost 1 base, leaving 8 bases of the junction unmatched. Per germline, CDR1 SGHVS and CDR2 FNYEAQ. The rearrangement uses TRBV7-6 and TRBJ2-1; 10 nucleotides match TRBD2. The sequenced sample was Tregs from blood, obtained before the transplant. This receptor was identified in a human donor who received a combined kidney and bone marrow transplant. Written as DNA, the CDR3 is TGTGCCAGCAGCTTAGGATTTTCACTAGCGGGAACCTACAATGAGCAGTTCTTC. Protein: CASSLGFSLAGTYNEQFF.